This TCR beta chain is from a study of blood T cells in healthy people across ages. Investigators took 8.5 to 10 milliliters of peripheral blood from every donor. With a J-beta primer mix and a sample-barcoded 5' primer, a second PCR ran about 6 to 11 cycles. TCRdb recomputed calls from the 5' RACE reads with MiXCR, one row per CDR3 protein. The table shows just over 1 million distinct CDR3 sequences, with 35% to 55% occurring only once. This CDR3 is built from 13 residues. The germline CDR1 and CDR2 sequences are DFQATT and SNEGSKA (reference sequence). V lost 5 bases and J 4 bases, leaving 13 bases between the germline ends.

The rearrangement uses TRBV20-1 and TRBJ2-3; no firm D call. The TCR originated in a woman in her sixties or seventies in good health. The sample comprised blood. DNA for the CDR3: TGCAGTGCTGGAACCCCCCGGGCAGATACGCAGTATTTT. Encoded protein: CSAGTPRADTQYF.